This T cell receptor (beta chain) came from a study of identical twins. Germline loops: CDR1 DFQATT, CDR2 SNEGSKA (reference sequence). Germline trimming cut 6 bases from V and 4 bases from J; bases unmatched to any gene: 12. The CDR3 runs 17 residues. TCRdb analysed the 5' RACE reads with MiXCR anew, one entry per CDR3 protein. The repertoire has hundreds of thousands of distinct CDR3 sequences, 7.5% of them found once; the top ten carry 1.9%. These data were likewise used in another study, on yellow fever vaccine responses in identical twins.

The rearrangement links TRBV20-1 to TRBJ2-2, with TRBD2 matching over 12 bases. The sequencing sample was made of memory (CD45RO+) T cells sorted from blood. The receptor comes from a woman under 30 in good health. The CDR3 DNA reads TGCAGTGCCTCAACCCTAGCGGGAGGGCCGGTCACCGGGGAGCTGTTTTTT. Translating gives CSASTLAGGPVTGELFF.